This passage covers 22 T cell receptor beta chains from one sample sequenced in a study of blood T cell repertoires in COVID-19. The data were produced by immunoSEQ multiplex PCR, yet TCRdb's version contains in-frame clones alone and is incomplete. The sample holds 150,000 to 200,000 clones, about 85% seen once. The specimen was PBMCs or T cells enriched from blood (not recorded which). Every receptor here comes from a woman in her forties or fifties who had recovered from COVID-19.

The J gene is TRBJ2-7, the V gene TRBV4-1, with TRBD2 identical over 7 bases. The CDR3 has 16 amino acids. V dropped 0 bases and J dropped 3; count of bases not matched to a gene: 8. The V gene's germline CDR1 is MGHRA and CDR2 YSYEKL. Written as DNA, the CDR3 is TGCGCCAGCAGCCAAGATAGAGCTAGCGGCTTCTACGAGCAGTACTTC. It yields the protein CASSQDRASGFYEQYF.

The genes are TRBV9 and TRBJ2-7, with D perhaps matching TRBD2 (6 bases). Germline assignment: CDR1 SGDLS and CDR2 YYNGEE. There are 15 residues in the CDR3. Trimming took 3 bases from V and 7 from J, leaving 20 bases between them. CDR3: CASSGLADPASEQYF. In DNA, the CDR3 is TGTGCCAGCAGCGGATTAGCGGATCCAGCGTCGGAGCAGTACTTC.

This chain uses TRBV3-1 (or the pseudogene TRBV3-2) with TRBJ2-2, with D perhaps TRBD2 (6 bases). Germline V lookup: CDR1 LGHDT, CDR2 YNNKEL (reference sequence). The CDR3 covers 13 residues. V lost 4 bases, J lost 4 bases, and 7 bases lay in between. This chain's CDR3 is CASSRSGTGELFF. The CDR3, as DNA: TGTGCCAGCAGCCGTAGCGGCACCGGGGAGCTGTTTTTT.

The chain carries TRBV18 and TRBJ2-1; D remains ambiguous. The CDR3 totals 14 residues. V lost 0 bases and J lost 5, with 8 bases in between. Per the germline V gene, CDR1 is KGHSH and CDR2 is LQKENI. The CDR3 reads CASSPPRPHNEQFF. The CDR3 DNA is TGTGCCAGCTCACCACCGAGGCCCCACAATGAGCAGTTCTTC.

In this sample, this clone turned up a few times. In DNA, the CDR3 is TGTGCCAGCAGCTTAGCGGGAGGCCCTTCCTACAATGAGCAGTTCTTC. Translated: CASSLAGGPSYNEQFF. The chain has TRBV7-9 and TRBJ2-1, with D perhaps TRBD2 (6 bases). Trimming removed 0 bases from V and 1 base from J, with 10 bases in between. Germline V gene sequence: CDR1 SEHNR, CDR2 FQNEAQ (reference sequence). This CDR3 has 16 amino acids. Supplemented by reference TRBV7-9 and TRBJ2-1, the full variable domain reads DTGVSQNPRHKITKRGQNVTFRCDPISEHNRLYWYRQTLGQGPEFLTYFQNEAQLEKSRLLSDRFSAERPKGSFSTLEIQRTEQGDSAMYLCASSLAGGPSYNEQFFGPGTRLTVL.

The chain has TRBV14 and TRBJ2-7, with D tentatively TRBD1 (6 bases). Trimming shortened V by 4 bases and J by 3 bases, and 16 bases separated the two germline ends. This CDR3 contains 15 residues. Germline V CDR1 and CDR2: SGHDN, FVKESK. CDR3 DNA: TGTGCCAGCAGCCCCCACAGGGCTGTCGGCTACGAGCAGTACTTC. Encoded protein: CASSPHRAVGYEQYF.

DNA for the CDR3: TGCAGTGCTAGTCATCAAGAGACCCAGTACTTC. Translated: CSASHQETQYF. The chain links TRBV20-1 to TRBJ2-5; D ambiguous. The germline V gene has CDR1 DFQATT and CDR2 SNEGSKA (reference sequence). The CDR3 consists of 11 residues. The V and J ends lost 3 bases and 2 bases respectively, with 4 bases between them.

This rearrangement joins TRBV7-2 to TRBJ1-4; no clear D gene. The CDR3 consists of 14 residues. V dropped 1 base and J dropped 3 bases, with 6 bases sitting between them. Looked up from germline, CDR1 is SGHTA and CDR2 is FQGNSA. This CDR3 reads CASSLGLANEKLFF. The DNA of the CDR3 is TGTGCCAGCAGCTTAGGTTTAGCTAATGAAAAACTGTTTTTT.

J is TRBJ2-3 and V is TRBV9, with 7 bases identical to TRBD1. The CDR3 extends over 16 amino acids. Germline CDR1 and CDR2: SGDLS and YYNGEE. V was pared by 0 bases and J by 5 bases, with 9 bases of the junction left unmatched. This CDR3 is CASSVGTGFVLDTQYF. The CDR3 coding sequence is TGTGCCAGCAGCGTAGGGACAGGATTCGTTTTAGATACGCAGTATTTT.

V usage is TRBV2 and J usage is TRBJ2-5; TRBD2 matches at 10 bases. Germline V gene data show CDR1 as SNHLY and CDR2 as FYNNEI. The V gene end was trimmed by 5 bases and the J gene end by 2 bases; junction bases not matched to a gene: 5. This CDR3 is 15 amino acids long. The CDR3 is CASSRLAGGQETQYF. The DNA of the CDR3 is TGTGCCAGCAGTAGACTAGCGGGTGGGCAAGAGACCCAGTACTTC. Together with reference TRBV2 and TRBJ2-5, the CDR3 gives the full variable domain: EPEVTQTPSHQVTQMGQEVILRCVPISNHLYFYWYRQILGQKVEFLVSFYNNEISEKSEIFDDQFSVERPDGSNFTLKIRSTKLEDSAMYFCASSRLAGGQETQYFGPGTRLLVL.

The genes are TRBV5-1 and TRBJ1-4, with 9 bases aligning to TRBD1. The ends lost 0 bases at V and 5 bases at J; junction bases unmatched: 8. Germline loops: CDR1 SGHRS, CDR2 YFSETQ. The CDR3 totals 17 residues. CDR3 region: CASSLGPQGQGNEKLFF. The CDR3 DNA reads TGCGCCAGCAGCTTGGGCCCCCAGGGACAGGGAAATGAAAAACTGTTTTTT.

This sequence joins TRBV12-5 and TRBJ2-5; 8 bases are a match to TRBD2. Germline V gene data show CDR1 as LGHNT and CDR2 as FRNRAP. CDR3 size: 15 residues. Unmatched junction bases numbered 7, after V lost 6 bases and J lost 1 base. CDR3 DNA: TGTGCTAGTGGGCCCACCGGGGGGGCCCAAGAGACCCAGTACTTC. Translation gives CASGPTGGAQETQYF.

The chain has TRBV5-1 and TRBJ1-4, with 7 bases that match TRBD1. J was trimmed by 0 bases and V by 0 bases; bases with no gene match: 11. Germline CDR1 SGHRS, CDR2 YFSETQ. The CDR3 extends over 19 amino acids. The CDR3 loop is CASSLGGTVLVATNEKLFF. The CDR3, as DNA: TGCGCCAGCAGCTTGGGTGGGACAGTCCTAGTTGCAACTAATGAAAAACTGTTTTTT.

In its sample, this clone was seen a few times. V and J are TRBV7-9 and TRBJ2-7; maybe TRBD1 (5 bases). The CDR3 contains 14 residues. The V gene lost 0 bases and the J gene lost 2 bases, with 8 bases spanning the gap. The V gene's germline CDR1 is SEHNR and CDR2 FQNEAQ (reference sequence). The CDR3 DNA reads TGTGCCAGCAGCTTAGCGGCAGGGACCTACGAGCAGTACTTC. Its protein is CASSLAAGTYEQYF.

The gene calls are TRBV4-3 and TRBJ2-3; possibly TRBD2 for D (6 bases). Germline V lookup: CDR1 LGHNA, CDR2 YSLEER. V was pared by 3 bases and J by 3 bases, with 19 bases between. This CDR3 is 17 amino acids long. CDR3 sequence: CASSHSTGLSGTDTQYF. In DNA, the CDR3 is TGCGCCAGCAGCCATTCCACGGGACTCTCGGGGACAGATACGCAGTATTTT.

CDR3 protein: CASSSRDRGRNEQFF. The DNA of the CDR3 is TGTGCCAGCAGTTCCCGGGACAGGGGTAGGAATGAGCAGTTCTTC. V usage is TRBV27 and J usage is TRBJ2-1; 10 bases line up with TRBD1. Germline V gene sequence: CDR1 MNHEY, CDR2 SMNVEV (reference sequence). The CDR3 sequence is 15 residues long. J was trimmed by 7 bases and V by 4 bases; bases with no gene match: 7.

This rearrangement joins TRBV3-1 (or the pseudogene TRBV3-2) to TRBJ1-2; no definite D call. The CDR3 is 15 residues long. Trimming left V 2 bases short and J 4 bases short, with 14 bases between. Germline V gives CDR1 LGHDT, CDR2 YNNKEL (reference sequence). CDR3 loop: CASSQTVTGSYGYTF. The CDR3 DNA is TGTGCCAGCAGCCAAACCGTAACGGGGAGCTATGGCTACACCTTC.

CDR3 in DNA: TGTGCCAGCAGCTTAGGGGGCTCCAAAAACATTCAGTACTTC. Translated: CASSLGGSKNIQYF. The chain joins TRBV11-3 to TRBJ2-4, with D possibly TRBD1 on 5 matching bases. The CDR3 sequence is 14 residues long. Per the germline V gene, CDR1 is SGHNT and CDR2 is YENEEA. The V and J ends lost 1 base and 2 bases respectively, with 6 bases between them.

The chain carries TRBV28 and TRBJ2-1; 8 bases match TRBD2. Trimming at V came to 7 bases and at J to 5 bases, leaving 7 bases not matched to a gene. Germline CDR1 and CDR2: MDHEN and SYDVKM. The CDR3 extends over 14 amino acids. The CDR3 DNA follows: TGTGCCAGCAAGGGCGGGGGGCCCCACAATGAGCAGTTCTTC. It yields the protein CASKGGGPHNEQFF.

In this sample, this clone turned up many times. DNA for the CDR3: TGCAGCGTTGCACCCAGCAGGGGCGGCGAGCAGTACTTC. Its translation is CSVAPSRGGEQYF. This rearrangement joins TRBV29-1 to TRBJ2-7; D perhaps matches TRBD1 (6 bases). The CDR3 consists of 13 residues. Germline values: CDR1 SQVTM, CDR2 ANQGSEA. V gave up 4 bases and J gave up 6 bases, with 16 bases separating them.

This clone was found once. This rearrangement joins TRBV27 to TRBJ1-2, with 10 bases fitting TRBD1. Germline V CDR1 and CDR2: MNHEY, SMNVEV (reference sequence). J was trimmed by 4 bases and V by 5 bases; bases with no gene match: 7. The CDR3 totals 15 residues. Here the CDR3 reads CASSTLTGGIYGYTF. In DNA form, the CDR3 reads TGTGCCAGCAGTACGCTGACAGGGGGCATCTATGGCTACACCTTC.

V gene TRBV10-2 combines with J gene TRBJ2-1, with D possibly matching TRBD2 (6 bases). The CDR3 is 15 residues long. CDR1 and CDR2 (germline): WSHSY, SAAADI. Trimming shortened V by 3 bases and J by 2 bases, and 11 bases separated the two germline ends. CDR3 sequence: CASSDWGRTYNEQFF. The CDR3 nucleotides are TGCGCCAGCAGTGATTGGGGGAGGACCTACAATGAGCAGTTCTTC.